The 8 T cell receptor beta chains given below trace back to one sample, sequenced in a study of T cells in Graves' hyperthyroidism and ophthalmopathy. Amplification of TCR beta CDR3 regions was performed using RNA transcripts as template. A first-round RT-PCR of the TCR CDR3 used the HTBI primer set. TCRdb reprocessed the multiplex PCR reads via MiXCR and lists one record per CDR3 protein. The sample carries 210,000 or so distinct CDR3 sequences, approximately 17% recorded once. The sequenced material came from blood. The receptors were gathered from a man aged 50 to 59 with Graves' hyperthyroidism.

This clonotype was detected ten times or more. The rearrangement uses TRBV6-6 and TRBJ1-4; possible D gene TRBD1, 5 bases. Deletions cut 2 bases from V and 7 bases from J, with 17 bases between. This CDR3 comprises 16 residues. In germline, CDR1 is MNHNY, CDR2 SVGAGI (reference sequence). CDR3 in amino acids: CASSYASGSEVEKLFF. In nucleotides, the CDR3 is TGTGCCAGCAGTTACGCATCAGGGAGCGAGGTTGAAAAACTGTTTTTT.

This clonotype was recorded at least ten times. This chain links TRBV20-1 with TRBJ2-7; D possibly corresponds to TRBD1 (5 bases). V lost 6 bases and J 0 bases, leaving 9 bases between the germline ends. The CDR3 loop spans 12 amino acids. Germline V gene lookup returns CDR1 DFQATT and CDR2 SNEGSKA (reference sequence). The CDR3 DNA sequence: TGCAGTGCCACTGACAGCTCCTACGAGCAGTACTTC. This sequence encodes CSATDSSYEQYF.

This clonotype appeared many times. V is TRBV5-1 and J is TRBJ2-3; maybe TRBD1 (6 bases). The V and J ends lost 4 bases and 7 bases respectively, with 19 bases between them. In germline, CDR1 is SGHRS, CDR2 YFSETQ. CDR3 length: 15 residues. CDR3 sequence reads: CASSQDRPGPNTQYF. The CDR3, as DNA: TGCGCCAGCAGCCAGGACAGACCCGGACCCAATACGCAGTATTTT.

The chain combines TRBV27 with TRBJ2-1, with D tentatively TRBD1 or TRBD2 (5 bases each). The CDR3 has 14 amino acids. From germline, CDR1 is MNHEY and CDR2 SMNVEV (reference sequence). V gave up 3 bases and J gave up 4 bases, with 10 bases separating them. CDR3 region: CASSFGTTYNEQFF. The CDR3 DNA is TGTGCCAGCAGTTTTGGGACCACGTACAATGAGCAGTTCTTC.

This clonotype was counted only a few times. The chain uses TRBV7-2 and TRBJ2-7; the D call may be TRBD1 or TRBD2 (5 bases each). The CDR3 is made up of 14 amino acids. CDR1 and CDR2 from the germline V gene are SGHTA and FQGNSA. With 5 bases removed from V and 0 bases from J, the gap between germline ends came to 11 bases. In DNA form, the CDR3 reads TGTGCCAGCAGCCCCGGGACCCTCTCCTACGAGCAGTACTTC. This encodes CASSPGTLSYEQYF.

There are many counts of this clonotype. The V and J genes are TRBV11-3 and TRBJ2-7; 7 nucleotides agree with TRBD1. CDR3 length: 15 residues. Unmatched junction bases numbered 6, after V lost 4 bases and J lost 0 bases. Germline assignment: CDR1 SGHNT and CDR2 YENEEA. The CDR3 DNA reads TGTGCCAGCAGCTGGGGACAGCCAAACTCCTACGAGCAGTACTTC. Its protein product is CASSWGQPNSYEQYF.

There are a few counts of this clonotype. The chain joins TRBV25-1 to TRBJ2-5, with D possibly called TRBD1 or TRBD2 (5 bases each). V was clipped by 5 bases and J by 0 bases, with 10 bases between them. Germline V gene sequence: CDR1 MGHDK, CDR2 SYGVNS. The CDR3 consists of 14 residues. The CDR3 coding sequence is TGTGCCAGCAGTCGGGGCGGAGACCAAGAGACCCAGTACTTC. As protein: CASSRGGDQETQYF.

On this clonotype: This sequence may be a read error, since a much larger clone differs from it by one base. This rearrangement joins TRBV6-1 to TRBJ1-1; no definite D call. The CDR3 totals 13 residues. The V gene's germline CDR1 is MNHNS and CDR2 SASEGT. V lost 3 bases to trimming and J lost 2 bases, with 7 bases between them. In DNA, the CDR3 is TGTGCCAGCAGTGACAGAGGAAACACTGAAGCTTTCTTT. Its protein product is CASSDRGNTEAFF.